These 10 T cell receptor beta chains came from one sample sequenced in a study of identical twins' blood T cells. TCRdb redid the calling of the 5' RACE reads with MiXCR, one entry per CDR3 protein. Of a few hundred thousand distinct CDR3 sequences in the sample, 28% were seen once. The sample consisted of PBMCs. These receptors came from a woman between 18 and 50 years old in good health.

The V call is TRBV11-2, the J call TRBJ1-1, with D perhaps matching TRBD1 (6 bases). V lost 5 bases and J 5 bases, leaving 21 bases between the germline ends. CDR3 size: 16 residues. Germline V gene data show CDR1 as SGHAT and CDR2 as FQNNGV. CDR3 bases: TGTGCCAGCAGCCCAGGACAACAGGGTGGTGTGACTGAAGCTTTCTTT. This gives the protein CASSPGQQGGVTEAFF.

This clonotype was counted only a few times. CDR3 DNA sequence: TGTGCCAGCAGCTTAAAGGGACTCAGCTCCTACAATGAGCAGTTCTTC. This codes for CASSLKGLSSYNEQFF. The V call is TRBV7-2, the J call TRBJ2-1; D may be TRBD2 (6 bases). CDR1 and CDR2 from the germline V gene are SGHTA and FQGNSA. V gave up 2 bases and J gave up 0 bases, with 11 bases separating them. The length of the CDR3 is 16 residues. Combining the CDR3 with reference TRBV7-2 and TRBJ2-1 gives the whole variable domain GAGVSQSPSNKVTEKGKDVELRCDPISGHTALYWYRQSLGQGLEFLIYFQGNSAPDKSGLPSDRFSAERTGGSVSTLTIQRTQQEDSAVYLCASSLKGLSSYNEQFFGPGTRLTVL.

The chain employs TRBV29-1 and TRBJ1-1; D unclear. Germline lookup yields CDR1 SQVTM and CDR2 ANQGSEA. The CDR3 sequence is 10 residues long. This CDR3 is CPGFLTEAFF. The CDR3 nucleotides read TGCCCCGGGTTCCTCACTGAAGCTTTCTTT.

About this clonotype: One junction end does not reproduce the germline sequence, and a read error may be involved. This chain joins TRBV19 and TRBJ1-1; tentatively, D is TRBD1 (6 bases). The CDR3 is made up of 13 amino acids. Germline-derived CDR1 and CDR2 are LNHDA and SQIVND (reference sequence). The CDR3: CATRLTSGTLLYF. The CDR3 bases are TGTGCCACTCGTTTAACGTCTGGGACACTCCTTTACTTT.

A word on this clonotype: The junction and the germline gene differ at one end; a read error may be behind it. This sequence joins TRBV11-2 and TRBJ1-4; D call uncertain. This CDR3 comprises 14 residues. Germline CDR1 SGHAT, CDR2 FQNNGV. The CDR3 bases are TGTGCCCGCAGCTTTCGGGTCGGAGGTGAAAAACTGTTTTTT. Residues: CARSFRVGGEKLFF.

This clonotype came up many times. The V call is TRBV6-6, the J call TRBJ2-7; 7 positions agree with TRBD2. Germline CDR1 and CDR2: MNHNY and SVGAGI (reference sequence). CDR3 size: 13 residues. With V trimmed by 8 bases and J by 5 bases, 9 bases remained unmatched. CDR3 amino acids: CASRGTNAHEQYF. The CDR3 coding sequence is TGTGCCAGCCGAGGGACTAATGCTCACGAGCAGTACTTC.

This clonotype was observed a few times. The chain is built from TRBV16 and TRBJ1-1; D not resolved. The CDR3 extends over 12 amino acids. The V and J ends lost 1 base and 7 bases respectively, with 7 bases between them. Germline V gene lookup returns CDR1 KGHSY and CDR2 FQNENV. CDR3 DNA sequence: TGTGCCAGCAGCCAATGGGCAGATGAAGCTTTCTTT. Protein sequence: CASSQWADEAFF.

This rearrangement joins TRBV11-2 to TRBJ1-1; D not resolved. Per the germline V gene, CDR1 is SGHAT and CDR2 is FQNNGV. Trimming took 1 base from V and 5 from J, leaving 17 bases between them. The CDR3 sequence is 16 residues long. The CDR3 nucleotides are TGTGCCAGCAGCTTAGGTCCCTCTTCATCGGGGACTGAAGCTTTCTTT. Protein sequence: CASSLGPSSSGTEAFF.

This chain's CDR3 is CASSLGRAGVFF. CDR3 coding DNA: TGTGCCAGCAGCTTAGGGCGAGCGGGTGTGTTCTTC. The J gene is TRBJ2-1, the V gene TRBV13, with a possible D match to TRBD2 (6 bases). This CDR3 region has 12 residues. V was shortened by 0 bases and J by 15 bases, with 12 bases between the two germline ends. The germline gives CDR1 PRHDT, CDR2 FYEKMQ (reference sequence).

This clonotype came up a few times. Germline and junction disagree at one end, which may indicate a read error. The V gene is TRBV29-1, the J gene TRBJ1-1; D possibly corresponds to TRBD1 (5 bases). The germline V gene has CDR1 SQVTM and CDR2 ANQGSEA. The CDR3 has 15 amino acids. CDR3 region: CGVSPGTLRNTEAFF. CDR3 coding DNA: TGCGGCGTCAGCCCCGGGACTCTAAGGAACACTGAAGCTTTCTTT.